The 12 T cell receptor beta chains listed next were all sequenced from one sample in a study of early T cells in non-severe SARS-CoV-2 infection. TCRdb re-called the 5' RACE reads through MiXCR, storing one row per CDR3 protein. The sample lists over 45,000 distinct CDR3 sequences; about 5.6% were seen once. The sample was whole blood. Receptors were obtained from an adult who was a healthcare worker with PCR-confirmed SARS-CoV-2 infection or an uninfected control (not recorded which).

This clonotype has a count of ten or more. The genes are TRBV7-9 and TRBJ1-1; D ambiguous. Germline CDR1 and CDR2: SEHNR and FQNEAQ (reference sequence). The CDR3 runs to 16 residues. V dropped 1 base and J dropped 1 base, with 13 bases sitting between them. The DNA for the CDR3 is TGTGCCAGCAGCTTAGAACGTAGGATCCGGAACACTGAAGCTTTCTTT. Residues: CASSLERRIRNTEAFF.

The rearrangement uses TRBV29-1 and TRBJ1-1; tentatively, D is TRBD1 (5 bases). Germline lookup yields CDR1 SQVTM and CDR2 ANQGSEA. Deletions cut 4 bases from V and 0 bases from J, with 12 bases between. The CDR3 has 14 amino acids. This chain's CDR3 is CSVVYGTLNTEAFF. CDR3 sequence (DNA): TGCAGCGTTGTGTATGGGACTTTGAACACTGAAGCTTTCTTT.

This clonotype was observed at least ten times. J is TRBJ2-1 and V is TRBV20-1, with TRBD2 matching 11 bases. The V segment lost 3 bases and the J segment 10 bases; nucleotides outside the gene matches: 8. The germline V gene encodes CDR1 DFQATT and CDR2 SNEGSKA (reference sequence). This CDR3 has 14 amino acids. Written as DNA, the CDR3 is TGCAGTGCTAGTAGCGGGGGGGATCAGATCGAGCAGTTCTTC. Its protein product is CSASSGGDQIEQFF.

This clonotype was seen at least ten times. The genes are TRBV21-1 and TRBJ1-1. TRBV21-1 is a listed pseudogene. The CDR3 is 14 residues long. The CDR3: CASSKRRRLEGAFF. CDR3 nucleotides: TGTGCCAGCAGCAAAAGAAGGCGGCTCGAGGGAGCTTTCTTT.

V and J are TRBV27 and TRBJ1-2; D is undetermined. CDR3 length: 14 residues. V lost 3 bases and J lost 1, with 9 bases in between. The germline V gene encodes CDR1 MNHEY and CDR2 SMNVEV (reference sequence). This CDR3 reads CASSFRAVNYGYTF. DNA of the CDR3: TGTGCCAGCAGTTTCCGGGCGGTTAACTATGGCTACACCTTC.

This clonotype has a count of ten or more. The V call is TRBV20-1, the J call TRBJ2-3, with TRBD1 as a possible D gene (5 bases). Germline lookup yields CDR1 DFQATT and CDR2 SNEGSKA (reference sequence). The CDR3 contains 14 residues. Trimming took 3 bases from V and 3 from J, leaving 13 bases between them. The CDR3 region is CSASIRQGTDTQYF. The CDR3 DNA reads TGCAGTGCTAGTATTAGGCAGGGAACAGATACGCAGTATTTT.

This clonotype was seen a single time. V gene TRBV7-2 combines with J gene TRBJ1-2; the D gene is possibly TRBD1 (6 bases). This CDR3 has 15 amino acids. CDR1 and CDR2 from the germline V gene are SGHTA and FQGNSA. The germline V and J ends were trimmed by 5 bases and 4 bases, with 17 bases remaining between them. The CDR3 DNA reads TGTGCCAGCAGCCGGCGAAGGGGGGATATCTATGGCTACACCTTC. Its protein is CASSRRRGDIYGYTF.

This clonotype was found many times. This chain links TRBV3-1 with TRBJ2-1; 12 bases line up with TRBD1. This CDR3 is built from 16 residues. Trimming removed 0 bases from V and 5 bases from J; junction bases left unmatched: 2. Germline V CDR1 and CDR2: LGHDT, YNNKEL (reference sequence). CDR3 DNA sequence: TGTGCCAGCAGCCAAGAAGGGACAGGGGGCAACAATGAGCAGTTCTTC. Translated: CASSQEGTGGNNEQFF.

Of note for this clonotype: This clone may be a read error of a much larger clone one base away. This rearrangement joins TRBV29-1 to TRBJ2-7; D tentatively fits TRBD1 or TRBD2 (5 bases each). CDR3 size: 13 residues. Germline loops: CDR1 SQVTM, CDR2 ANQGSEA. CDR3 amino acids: CGATTGLGAEQYF. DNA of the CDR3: TGCGGCGCTACCACCGGACTCGGGGCCGAGCAGTACTTC.

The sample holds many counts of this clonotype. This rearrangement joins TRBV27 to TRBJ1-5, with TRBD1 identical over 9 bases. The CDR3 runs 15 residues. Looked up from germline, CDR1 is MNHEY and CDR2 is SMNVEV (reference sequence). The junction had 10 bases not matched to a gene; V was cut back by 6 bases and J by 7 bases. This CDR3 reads CASRRLDRGPQPQHF. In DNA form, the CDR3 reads TGTGCCAGCAGGCGACTGGACAGGGGTCCCCAGCCCCAGCATTTT.

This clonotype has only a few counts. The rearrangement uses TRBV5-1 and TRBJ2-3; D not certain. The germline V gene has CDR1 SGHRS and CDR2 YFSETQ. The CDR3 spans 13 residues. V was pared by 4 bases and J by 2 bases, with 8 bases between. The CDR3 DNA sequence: TGCGCCAGCAGCGGGGTTGCCACAGATACGCAGTATTTT. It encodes CASSGVATDTQYF.

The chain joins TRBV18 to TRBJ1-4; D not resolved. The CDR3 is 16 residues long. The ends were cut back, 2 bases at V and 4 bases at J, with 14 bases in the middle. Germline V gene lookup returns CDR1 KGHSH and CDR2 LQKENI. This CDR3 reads CASSPSWASLNEKLFF. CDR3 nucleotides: TGTGCCAGCTCACCATCCTGGGCCTCCCTTAATGAAAAACTGTTTTTT.